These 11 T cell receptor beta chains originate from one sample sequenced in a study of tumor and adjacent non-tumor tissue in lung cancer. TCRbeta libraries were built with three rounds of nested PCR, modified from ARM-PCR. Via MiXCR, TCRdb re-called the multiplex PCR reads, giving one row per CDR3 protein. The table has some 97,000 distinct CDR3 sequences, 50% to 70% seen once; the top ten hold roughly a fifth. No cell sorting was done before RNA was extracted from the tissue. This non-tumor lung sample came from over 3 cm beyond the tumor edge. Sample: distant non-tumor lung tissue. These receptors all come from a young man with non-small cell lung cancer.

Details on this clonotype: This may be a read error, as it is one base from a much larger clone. DNA of the CDR3: TGTGCCAGCGGCGCGGGCCCAAATTTACCCCTCCACTTT. This translates into CASGAGPNLPLHF. V and J are TRBV12-3 or TRBV12-4 and TRBJ1-6, with D uncertain. This CDR3 is built from 13 residues.

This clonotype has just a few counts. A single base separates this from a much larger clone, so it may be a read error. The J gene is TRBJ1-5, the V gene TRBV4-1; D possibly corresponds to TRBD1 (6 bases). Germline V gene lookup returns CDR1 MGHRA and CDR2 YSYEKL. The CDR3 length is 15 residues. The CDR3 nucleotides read TGCGCCAGCAGACAAGGGGGGACGGGCAATCAGCCCCAGCATTTT. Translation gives CASRQGGTGNQPQHF.

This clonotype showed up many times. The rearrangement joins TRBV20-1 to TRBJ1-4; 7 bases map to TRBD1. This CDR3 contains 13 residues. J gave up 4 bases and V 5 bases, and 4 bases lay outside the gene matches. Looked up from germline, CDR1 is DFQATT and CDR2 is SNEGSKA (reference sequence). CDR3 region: CSAEGAGNEKLFF. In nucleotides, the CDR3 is TGCAGTGCTGAGGGGGCTGGTAATGAAAAACTGTTTTTT.

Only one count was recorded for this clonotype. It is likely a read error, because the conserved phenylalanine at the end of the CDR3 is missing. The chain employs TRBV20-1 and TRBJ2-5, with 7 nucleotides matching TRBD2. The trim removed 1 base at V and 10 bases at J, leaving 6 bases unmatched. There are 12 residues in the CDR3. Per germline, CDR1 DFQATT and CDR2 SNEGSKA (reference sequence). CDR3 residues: CSARVGGKSQYL. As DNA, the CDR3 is TGCAGTGCTAGAGTCGGGGGGAAGAGCCAGTACCTC.

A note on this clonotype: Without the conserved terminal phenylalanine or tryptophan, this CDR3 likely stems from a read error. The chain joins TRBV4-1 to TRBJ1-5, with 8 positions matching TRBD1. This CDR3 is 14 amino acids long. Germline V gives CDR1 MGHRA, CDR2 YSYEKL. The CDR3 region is CASDRGYSNEPQHY. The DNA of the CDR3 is TGCGCCAGCGACAGGGGTTATAGCAATGAGCCCCAGCATTAT.

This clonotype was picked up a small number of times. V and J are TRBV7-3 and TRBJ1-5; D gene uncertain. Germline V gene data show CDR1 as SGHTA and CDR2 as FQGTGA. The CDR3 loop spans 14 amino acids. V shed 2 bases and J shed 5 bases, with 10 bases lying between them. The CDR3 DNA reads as TGTGCCAGCAGCTTATTTCGGGTAGATCAGCCCCAGCATTTT. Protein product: CASSLFRVDQPQHF.

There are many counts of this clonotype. The chain's CDR3 is CASSPVLTDTQYF. CDR3 sequence (DNA): TGTGCCAGCAGCCCTGTACTCACAGATACGCAGTATTTT. The chain recombines TRBV5-4 with TRBJ2-3; D not certain. The germline gives CDR1 SGHNT, CDR2 YYREEE (reference sequence). V lost 4 bases and J lost 2, with 8 bases in between. The CDR3 length is 13 residues.

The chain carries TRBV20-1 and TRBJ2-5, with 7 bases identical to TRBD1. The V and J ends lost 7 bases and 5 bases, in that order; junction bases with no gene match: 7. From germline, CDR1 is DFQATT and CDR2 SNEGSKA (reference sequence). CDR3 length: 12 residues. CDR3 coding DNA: TGCAGTGTTAAACAGGGGCAGGAGACCCAGTACTTC. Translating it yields CSVKQGQETQYF.

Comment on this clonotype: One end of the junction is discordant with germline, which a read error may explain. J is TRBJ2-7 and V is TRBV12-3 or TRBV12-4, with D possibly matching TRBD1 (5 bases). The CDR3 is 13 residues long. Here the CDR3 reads CPSTFSGAHEQYF. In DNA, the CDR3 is TGTCCCAGCACCTTTTCTGGGGCCCACGAGCAGTACTTC.

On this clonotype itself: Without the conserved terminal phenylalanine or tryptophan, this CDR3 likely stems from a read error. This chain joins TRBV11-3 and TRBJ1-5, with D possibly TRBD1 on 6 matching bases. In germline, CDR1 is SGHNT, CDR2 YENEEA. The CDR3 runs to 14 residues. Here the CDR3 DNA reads TGTACTAGCAGCTCAACAGGGAGCAATCAGCCCCAGCATTTG. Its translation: CTSSSTGSNQPQHL.

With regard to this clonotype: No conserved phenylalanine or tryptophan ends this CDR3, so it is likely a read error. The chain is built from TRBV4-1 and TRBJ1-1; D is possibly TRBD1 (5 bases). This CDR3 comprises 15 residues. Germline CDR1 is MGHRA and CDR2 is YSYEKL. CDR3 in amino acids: CTSSQGDGPDAEAFL. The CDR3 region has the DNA TGCACCAGCAGCCAAGGGGACGGACCGGACGCTGAAGCTTTCCTT.